Detailed here is one T cell receptor beta chain. No cognate antigen has been identified for it. Base qualities are not provided; no much larger clone lies one nucleotide away. Participants in the prospective study were aged about 18 to 90 years, lived in some 24 United States geographic areas, and enrolled through a virtual design. In the prospective study, cohorts were assigned on the basis of participant-reported clinical history obtained from a screening survey and a study questionnaire. ImmuneRACE Cohort 3 recovered participants were defined by two consecutive negative NP/OP PCR tests, healthcare professional clearance, or symptom resolution. In the prospective study, whole blood, serum and a nasopharyngeal or oropharyngeal swab were collected from each participant by mobile phlebotomists. Prospective study participants could optionally give additional blood draws and questionnaires over an approximately two-month period. Before DNA extraction, prospective study blood samples were shipped either frozen or at room temperature.

The sample belongs to a study of blood T cell repertoires in COVID-19 (dated by TCRdb to between 2020 and 2021). Study-level background: Samples from collaborators originated in the United States, Italy and Spain and spanned both the acute and convalescent phases of COVID-19. The material from the prospective study consisted of cDNA or gDNA derived from T cells, B-cell-depleted T cells, or PBMCs. Subjects who had been exposed to COVID-19, were actively infected with it, or had recovered from it provided the deeply sampled blood TCRbeta repertoires that made up the dataset. The repertoires were released in a freely available public database intended as a resource for research on the immune response to SARS-CoV-2. The samples were drawn from two sources: the first 160 participants of the ongoing ImmuneRACE study, and some 1,300 subjects contributed by 6 global collaborators. The sample metadata nearly always contained a de-identified subject ID, COVID-19 status, age in years and sex. HLA class I and class II types, where available, came from metadata supplied by the sample provider rather than from assay-based typing. Overall study outcomes, separate from this receptor: How much clinical and demographic metadata was included differed by source and by participant, and the metadata was provided uncurated.

TCRbeta CDR3 regions were amplified from genomic DNA using the immunoSEQ Assay, a bias-controlled multiplex PCR. In the original analysis: Within the assay, amplification of reference gene primers was used to estimate how many nucleated cells each sample contained. Sequence reads were collapsed and filtered to measure the absolute abundance of every unique TCRbeta CDR3 rearrangement. Productive Simpson clonality was computed per sample as the square root of Simpson's diversity index over productive rearrangements. Here the immuneACCESS table is served through TCRdb, limited to in-frame sequences with V and J called. Missing clones are a known gap in these copies; in checked studies unresolved V genes cover under half, and the rest lacks a known reason. The V and J calls and clone size are taken from that table; D and trimming were inferred from the DNA. Within this sample are some 350,000 clones, with more than 75% of them counted one time only. In total, the top ten clones hold under 3% of the sample.

The source of this sequence is a woman aged 25 to 45 who had recovered from COVID-19. Sequences were obtained from PBMCs or T cells enriched from blood (not recorded which).

The CDR3 protein is CASSIGGVGNQPQHF. The DNA sequence reads TGTGCCAGTAGTATAGGGGGCGTGGGCAATCAGCCCCAGCATTTT. The sequence links TRBV19 to TRBJ1-5; the D gene is possibly TRBD1, with 5 bases matching. CDR3 length: 15 amino acids, cysteine to phenylalanine. The only DNA kept is the CDR3, 45 bases in frame from the first base. The trim is 1 base for V and 2 bases for J, with a gap of 9 bases between the germline ends. Looking up the germline V gene (reference sequence) yields CDR1 LNHDA and CDR2 SQIVND.